A selection of T cell receptor beta chains follows, all from one sample in a study of T cells expressing NK-cell markers. With the 5' RACE reads reprocessed, TCRdb shows one record per CDR3 protein and no DNA. The sample totals hundreds of thousands of distinct CDR3 sequences. Input material: blood T cells: a sorted CD56 or NKG2C T cell subset, CD4+ or CD8+ T cells, or bulk PBMC T cells (not recorded which). Receptor source: a man aged 18 to 29 in good health. The CDR3 runs from the conserved cysteine through the conserved F or W. Fields, in order: V gene, J gene, CDR3 protein.

TRBV15	TRBJ1-6	CATSRGGSPLHF
TRBV2	TRBJ1-2	CASWALGGYTF
TRBV5-1	TRBJ2-1	CASSLDETAPAGGPIEQFF
TRBV5-1	TRBJ2-1	CASSRELAGVYNEQFF
TRBV11-2	TRBJ2-5	CASSPKRREGTQYF
TRBV6-1	TRBJ2-7	CATREGSFYEQYF
TRBV18	TRBJ1-5	CASSQDRGQSQPQHF
TRBV12-3/TRBV12-4	TRBJ2-7	CASSPPSAGSSYEQYF
TRBV9	TRBJ2-6	CASSDQAAGRDQGSSGANVLTF
TRBV6-5	TRBJ2-3	CASSYLVSGDTQYF
TRBV7-9	TRBJ2-7	CASSSPTETRDRGYEQYF
TRBV27	TRBJ1-5	CASSTSNQPQHF
TRBV7-2	TRBJ2-7	CASSLADAYYEQYF
TRBV24-1	TRBJ1-5	CATSDPQGAGSNQPQHF
TRBV7-7	TRBJ2-2	CASSLDRVQNTGELFF
TRBV4-3	TRBJ2-1	CASSQIPGLATQAEQFF
TRBV2	TRBJ1-1	CAARGTLNTEAFF
TRBV7-2	TRBJ2-2	CASSSGLAGVEELFF
TRBV5-6	TRBJ2-1	CASSRDRRNEQFF
TRBV5-1	TRBJ2-1	CASSLENGRSEQFF
TRBV28	TRBJ2-1	CASSPWTVNEQFF
TRBV4-3	TRBJ2-1	CASSQGLPQSVFF
TRBV5-5	TRBJ2-4	CASSGAGSKNIQYF
TRBV5-1	TRBJ2-1	CASSLVGERPNEQFF
TRBV30	TRBJ2-1	CAWSVPGGGNYNEQFF
TRBV15	TRBJ2-2	CATSRTGVGAGELFF
TRBV4-2	TRBJ1-2	CASNSDGHYTF
TRBV20-1	TRBJ2-1	CSARAGTSRLDEQFF
TRBV20-1	TRBJ1-2	CSAPKGWDGYTF
TRBV20-1	TRBJ2-2	CSAPDRARSTGELFF
TRBV3-1	TRBJ1-1	CASSSQGGMNTEAFF
TRBV14	TRBJ2-7	CASSLRQVPYEQYF
TRBV10-3	TRBJ2-7	CATYSGTSGVYEQYF
TRBV7-2	TRBJ2-7	CASSWTSGESYEQYF
TRBV6-1	TRBJ2-3	CSTQRELGDTQYF
TRBV20-1	TRBJ2-3	CSAINLTKLSDTQYF
TRBV9	TRBJ2-3	CASSVNVHGLLGDTQYF
TRBV5-1	TRBJ2-1	CASSLGTGINEQFF
TRBV7-8	TRBJ2-5	CASSFTGVQETQYF
TRBV24-1	TRBJ2-3	CATSDFGRAGDTQYF
TRBV12-3/TRBV12-4	TRBJ2-7	CASSLGQTNYYEQYF
TRBV7-9	TRBJ2-5	CASSSGTSFPHF
TRBV29-1	TRBJ2-1	CGATGGVRNEQFF
TRBV10-3	TRBJ2-1	CAISESGDEQFF